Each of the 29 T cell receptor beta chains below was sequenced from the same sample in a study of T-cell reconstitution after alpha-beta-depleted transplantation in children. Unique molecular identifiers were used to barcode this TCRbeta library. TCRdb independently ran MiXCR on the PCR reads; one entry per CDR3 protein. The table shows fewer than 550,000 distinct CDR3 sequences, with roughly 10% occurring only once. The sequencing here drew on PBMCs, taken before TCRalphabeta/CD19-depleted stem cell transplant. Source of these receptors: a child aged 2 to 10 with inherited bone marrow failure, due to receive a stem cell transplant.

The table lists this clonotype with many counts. The CDR3 reads CASSSISPPQYF. CDR3 DNA: TGTGCCAGCAGTTCGATTAGCCCCCCGCAGTATTTT. The rearrangement uses TRBV6-5 and TRBJ2-3; no firm D call. Trimming shortened V by 4 bases and J by 10 bases, and 12 bases separated the two germline ends. The CDR3 consists of 12 residues. CDR1 is MNHEY and CDR2 is SVGAGI in the germline V gene.

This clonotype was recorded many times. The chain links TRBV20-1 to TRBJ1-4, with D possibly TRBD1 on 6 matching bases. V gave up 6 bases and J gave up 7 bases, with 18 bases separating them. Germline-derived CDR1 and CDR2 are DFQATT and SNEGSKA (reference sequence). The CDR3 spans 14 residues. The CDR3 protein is CSALGGGRGEKLFF. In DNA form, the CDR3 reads TGCAGTGCCCTAGGCGGGGGGCGAGGTGAAAAACTGTTTTTT.

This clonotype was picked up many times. The CDR3 DNA reads as TGTGCCAGCAGCCCTAGACAGGGGATAGGGGAGACCCAGTACTTC. Its protein product is CASSPRQGIGETQYF. The chain couples TRBV7-2 to TRBJ2-5; TRBD1 agrees at 8 bases. The germline V gene has CDR1 SGHTA and CDR2 FQGNSA. Trimming took 5 bases from V and 5 from J; bases not matched to a gene: 10. CDR3 length equals 15 residues.

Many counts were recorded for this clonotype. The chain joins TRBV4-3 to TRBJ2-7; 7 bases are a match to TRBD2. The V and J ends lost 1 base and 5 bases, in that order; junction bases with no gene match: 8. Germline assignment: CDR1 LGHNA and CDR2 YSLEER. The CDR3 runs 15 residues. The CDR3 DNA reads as TGCGCCAGCAGCCAAGTTAGGACTAGTAGCCACGAGCAGTACTTC. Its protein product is CASSQVRTSSHEQYF.

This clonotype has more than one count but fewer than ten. The CDR3 reads CSPRSGISSYEQYF. CDR3 bases: TGCAGTCCTCGCTCCGGGATCAGCTCCTACGAGCAGTACTTC. The V and J genes are TRBV20-1 and TRBJ2-7; TRBD2 is a possible D gene (5 bases). The CDR3 has 14 residues. The V gene lost 8 bases and the J gene lost 0 bases, with 17 bases spanning the gap. The germline V gene has CDR1 DFQATT and CDR2 SNEGSKA (reference sequence).

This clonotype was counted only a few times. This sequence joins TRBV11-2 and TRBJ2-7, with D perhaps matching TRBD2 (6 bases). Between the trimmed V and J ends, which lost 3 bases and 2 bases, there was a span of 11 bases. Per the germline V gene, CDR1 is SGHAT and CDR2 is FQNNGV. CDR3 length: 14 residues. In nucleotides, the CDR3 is TGTGCCAGCAGCTTGGGGACTCGAGCCTACGAGCAGTACTTC. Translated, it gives CASSLGTRAYEQYF.

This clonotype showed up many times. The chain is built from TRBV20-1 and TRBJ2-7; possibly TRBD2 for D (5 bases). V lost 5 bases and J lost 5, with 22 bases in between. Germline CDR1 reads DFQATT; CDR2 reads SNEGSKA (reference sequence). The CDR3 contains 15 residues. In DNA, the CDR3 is TGCAGTGCTGAGGGCGCCGGATCGGGAAGGGACGAGCAGTACTTC. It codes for CSAEGAGSGRDEQYF.

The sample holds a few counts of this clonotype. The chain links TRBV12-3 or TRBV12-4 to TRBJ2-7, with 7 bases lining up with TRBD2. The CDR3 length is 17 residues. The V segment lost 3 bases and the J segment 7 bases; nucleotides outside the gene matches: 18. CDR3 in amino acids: CASSLRSGGRALGEQYF. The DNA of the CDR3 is TGTGCCAGCAGTTTGCGGTCCGGGGGGAGAGCGTTAGGGGAGCAGTACTTC.

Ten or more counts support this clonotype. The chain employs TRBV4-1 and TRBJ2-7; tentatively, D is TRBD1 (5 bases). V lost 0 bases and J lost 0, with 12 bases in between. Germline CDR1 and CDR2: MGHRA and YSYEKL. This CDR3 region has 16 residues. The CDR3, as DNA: TGCGCCAGCAGCCAAGATAGACAGTCAAGCTCCTACGAGCAGTACTTC. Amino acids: CASSQDRQSSSYEQYF.

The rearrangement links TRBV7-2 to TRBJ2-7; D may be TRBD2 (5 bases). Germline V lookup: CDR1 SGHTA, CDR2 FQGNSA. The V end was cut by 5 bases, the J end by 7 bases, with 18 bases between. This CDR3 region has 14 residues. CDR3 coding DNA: TGTGCCAGCAGCCCTCCGGGAAGGATGAGGGAGCAGTACTTC. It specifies CASSPPGRMREQYF. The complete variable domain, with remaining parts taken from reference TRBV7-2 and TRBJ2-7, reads GAGVSQSPSNKVTEKGKDVELRCDPISGHTALYWYRQSLGQGLEFLIYFQGNSAPDKSGLPSDRFSAERTGGSVSTLTIQRTQQEDSAVYLCASSPPGRMREQYFGPGTRLTVT.

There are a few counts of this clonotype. This chain's CDR3 is CSASLEGSTDTQYF. CDR3 sequence (DNA): TGCAGTGCTAGTTTGGAGGGGAGCACAGATACGCAGTATTTT. This sequence joins TRBV20-1 and TRBJ2-3; a possible D gene is TRBD2 (6 bases). The ends were cut back, 3 bases at V and 0 bases at J, with 10 bases in the middle. The CDR3 loop spans 14 amino acids. Germline loops: CDR1 DFQATT, CDR2 SNEGSKA (reference sequence).

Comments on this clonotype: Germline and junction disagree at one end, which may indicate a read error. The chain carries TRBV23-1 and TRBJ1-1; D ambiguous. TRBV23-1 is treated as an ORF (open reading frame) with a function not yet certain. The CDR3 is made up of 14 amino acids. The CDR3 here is CTSSQGRKVTEAFF. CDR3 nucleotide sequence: TGCACCAGCAGTCAAGGGCGAAAGGTGACTGAAGCTTTCTTT.

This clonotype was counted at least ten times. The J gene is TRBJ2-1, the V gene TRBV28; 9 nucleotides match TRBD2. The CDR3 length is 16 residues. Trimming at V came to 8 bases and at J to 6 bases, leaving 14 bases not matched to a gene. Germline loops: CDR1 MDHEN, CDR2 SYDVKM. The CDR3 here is CASGLWREGVRNEQFF. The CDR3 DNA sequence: TGTGCCAGCGGGCTTTGGCGGGAGGGAGTACGCAATGAGCAGTTCTTC.

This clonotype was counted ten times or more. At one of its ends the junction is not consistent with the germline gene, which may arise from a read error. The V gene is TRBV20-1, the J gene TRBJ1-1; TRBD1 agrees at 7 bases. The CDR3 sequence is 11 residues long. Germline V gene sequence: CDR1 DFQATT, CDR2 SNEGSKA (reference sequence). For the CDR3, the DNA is TGCAGTGCTAGGGGAGGGGGCCCCCCTACGTTT. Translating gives CSARGGGPPTF.

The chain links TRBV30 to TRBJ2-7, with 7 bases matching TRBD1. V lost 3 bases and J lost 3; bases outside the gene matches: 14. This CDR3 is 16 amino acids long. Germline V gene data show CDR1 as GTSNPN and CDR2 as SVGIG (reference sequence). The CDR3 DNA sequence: TGTGCCTGGAGATCGATCGAAGGCCAGGGGGTCTACGAGCAGTACTTC. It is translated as CAWRSIEGQGVYEQYF.

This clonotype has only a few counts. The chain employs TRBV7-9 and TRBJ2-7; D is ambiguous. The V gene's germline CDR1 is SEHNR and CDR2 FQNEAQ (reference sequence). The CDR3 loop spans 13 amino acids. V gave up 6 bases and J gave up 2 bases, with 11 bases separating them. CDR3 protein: CASSLRSPYEQYF. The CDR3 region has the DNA TGTGCCAGCAGTTTAAGGTCCCCCTACGAGCAGTACTTC.

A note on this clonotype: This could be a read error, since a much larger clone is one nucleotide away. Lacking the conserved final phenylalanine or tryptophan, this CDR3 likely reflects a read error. CDR3 region: CASSLTRSSYNEQFY. The CDR3 region has the DNA TGTGCCAGCAGCCTCACACGGAGCTCCTACAATGAGCAGTTCTAC. The rearrangement uses TRBV6-1 and TRBJ2-1, with unresolved D. CDR3 size: 15 residues. CDR1 is MNHNS, CDR2 SASEGT, per germline. Trimming cost V 6 bases and J 0 bases, with 12 bases left between them.

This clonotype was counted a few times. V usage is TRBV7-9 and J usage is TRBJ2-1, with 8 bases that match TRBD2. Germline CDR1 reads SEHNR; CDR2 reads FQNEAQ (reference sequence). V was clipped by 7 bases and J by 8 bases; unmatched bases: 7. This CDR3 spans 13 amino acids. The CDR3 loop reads CASILAGGDEQFF. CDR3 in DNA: TGTGCCAGCATTCTCGCGGGGGGCGATGAGCAGTTCTTC. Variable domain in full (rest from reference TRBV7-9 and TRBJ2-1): DTGVSQNPRHKITKRGQNVTFRCDPISEHNRLYWYRQTLGQGPEFLTYFQNEAQLEKSRLLSDRFSAERPKGSFSTLEIQRTEQGDSAMYLCASILAGGDEQFFGPGTRLTVL.

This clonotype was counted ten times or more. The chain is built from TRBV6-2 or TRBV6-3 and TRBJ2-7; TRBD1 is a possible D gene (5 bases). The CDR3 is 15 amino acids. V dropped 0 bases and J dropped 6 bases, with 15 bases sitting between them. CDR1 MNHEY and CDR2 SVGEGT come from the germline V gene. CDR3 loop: CASSYSRQFPGEQYF. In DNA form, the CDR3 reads TGTGCCAGCAGTTACTCGCGACAGTTTCCGGGCGAGCAGTACTTC.

The CDR3 DNA is TGTGCCAGCAGTCACAGGGGGCAGGGCTACACCTTC. Translated: CASSHRGQGYTF. This chain links TRBV27 with TRBJ1-2; 9 positions agree with TRBD1. The CDR3 loop spans 12 amino acids. V lost 5 bases to trimming and J lost 8 bases; unmatched junction nucleotides: 3. In germline, CDR1 is MNHEY, CDR2 SMNVEV (reference sequence).

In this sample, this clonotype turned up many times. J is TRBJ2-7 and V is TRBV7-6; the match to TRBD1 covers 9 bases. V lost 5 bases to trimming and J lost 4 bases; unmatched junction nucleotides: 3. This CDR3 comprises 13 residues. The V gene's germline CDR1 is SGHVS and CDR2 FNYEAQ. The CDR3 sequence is CASSGGTGYEQYF. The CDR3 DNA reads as TGTGCCAGCAGCGGGGGGACAGGGTACGAGCAGTACTTC. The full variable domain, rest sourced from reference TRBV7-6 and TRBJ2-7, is GAGVSQSPRYKVTKRGQDVALRCDPISGHVSLYWYRQALGQGPEFLTYFNYEAQQDKSGLPNDRFSAERPEGSISTLTIQRTEQRDSAMYRCASSGGTGYEQYFGPGTRLTVT.

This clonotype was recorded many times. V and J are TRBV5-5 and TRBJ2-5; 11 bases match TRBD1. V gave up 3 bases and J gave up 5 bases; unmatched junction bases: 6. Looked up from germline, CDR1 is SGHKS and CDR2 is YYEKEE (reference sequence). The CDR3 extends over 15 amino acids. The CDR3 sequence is CASSWPGQGVETQYF. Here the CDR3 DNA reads TGTGCCAGCAGCTGGCCGGGACAGGGGGTGGAGACCCAGTACTTC.

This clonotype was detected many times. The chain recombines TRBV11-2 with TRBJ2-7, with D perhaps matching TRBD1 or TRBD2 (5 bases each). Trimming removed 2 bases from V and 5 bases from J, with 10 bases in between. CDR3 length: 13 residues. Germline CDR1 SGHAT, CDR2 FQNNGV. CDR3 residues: CASSLQGPHEQYF. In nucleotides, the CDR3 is TGTGCCAGCAGCTTACAGGGACCGCACGAGCAGTACTTC. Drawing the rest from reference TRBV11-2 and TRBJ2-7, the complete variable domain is EAGVAQSPRYKIIEKRQSVAFWCNPISGHATLYWYQQILGQGPKLLIQFQNNGVVDDSQLPKDRFSAERLKGVDSTLKIQPAKLEDSAVYLCASSLQGPHEQYFGPGTRLTVT.

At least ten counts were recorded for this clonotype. DNA of the CDR3: TGTGCCAGCAGCTTAGTTGGAGCGGGAGGACCGGAGCAGTTCTTC. It codes for CASSLVGAGGPEQFF. V usage is TRBV7-9 and J usage is TRBJ2-1, with 9 positions matching TRBD2. Looked up from germline, CDR1 is SEHNR and CDR2 is FQNEAQ (reference sequence). The CDR3 extends over 15 amino acids. With 1 base clipped from V and 10 bases from J, the junction kept 8 bases outside the gene matches.

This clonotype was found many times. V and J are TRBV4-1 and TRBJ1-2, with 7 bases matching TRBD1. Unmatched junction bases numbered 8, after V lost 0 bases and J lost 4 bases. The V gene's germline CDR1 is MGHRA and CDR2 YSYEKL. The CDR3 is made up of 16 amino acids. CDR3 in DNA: TGCGCCAGCAGCCAAGACCCCACGGGACAGCTCTATGGCTACACCTTC. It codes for CASSQDPTGQLYGYTF.

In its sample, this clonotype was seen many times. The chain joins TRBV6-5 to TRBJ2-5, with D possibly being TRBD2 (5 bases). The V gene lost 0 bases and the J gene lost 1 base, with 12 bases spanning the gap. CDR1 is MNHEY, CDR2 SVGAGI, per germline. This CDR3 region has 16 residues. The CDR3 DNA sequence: TGTGCCAGCAGTTACTCGTGGGCTAGCAGCCAAGAGACCCAGTACTTC. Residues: CASSYSWASSQETQYF.

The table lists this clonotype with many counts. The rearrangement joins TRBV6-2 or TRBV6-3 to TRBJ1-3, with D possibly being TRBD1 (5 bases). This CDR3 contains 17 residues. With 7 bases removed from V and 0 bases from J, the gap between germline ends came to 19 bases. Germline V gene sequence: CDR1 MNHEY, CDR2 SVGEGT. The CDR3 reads CASNDLLDRSSGNTIYF. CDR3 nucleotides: TGTGCCAGCAACGACCTTCTCGACAGAAGCTCTGGAAACACCATATATTTT.

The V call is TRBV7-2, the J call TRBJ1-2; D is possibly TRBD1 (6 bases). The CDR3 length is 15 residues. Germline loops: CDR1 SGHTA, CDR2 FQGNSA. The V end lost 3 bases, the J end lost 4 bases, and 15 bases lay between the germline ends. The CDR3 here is CASSFANKGGYGYTF. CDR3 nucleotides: TGTGCCAGCAGCTTCGCGAACAAGGGGGGCTATGGCTACACCTTC.

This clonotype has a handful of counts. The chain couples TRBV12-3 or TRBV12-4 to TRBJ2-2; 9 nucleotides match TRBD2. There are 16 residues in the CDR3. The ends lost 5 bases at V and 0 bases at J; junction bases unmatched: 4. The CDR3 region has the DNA TGTGCCAGCAGTCCCGCTAGCGGGACGAACACCGGGGAGCTGTTTTTT. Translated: CASSPASGTNTGELFF.